This T cell receptor (beta chain) was sequenced during a study of beta chain features in type 1 diabetes (dated by TCRdb to 2016 to 2019). Background for the entire study: Patients and healthy donors did not differ in mean age, gender distribution, total cell number or subset yield. Across all samples, 107,917,701 sorted cells were examined, and cell number per subset correlated strongly with RNA yield. In the study, recently diagnosed type 1 diabetes patients and matched healthy donors were compared on the TCRB repertoires of their sorted circulating CD4+ T cell subsets. Regulatory and stem cell-like memory subsets were obtained from only 8 patients and roughly eight healthy donors, while naive and central memory subsets were obtained from all 28 donors. Beyond this particular receptor, the publication reports: Because the HLA sub-analyses included only small numbers of individuals, any influence of HLA type on TCRB rearrangement was left unresolved. The naive, central memory and regulatory TCRB repertoires appeared to resemble one another more closely among patients than among healthy donors. Shorter templates might be favored by PCR, yet because patient and control samples were amplified and corrected together, any such skew would affect both groups equally. Type 1 diabetes patients showed a moderate but significant shortening of TCRB CDR3 length in all four CD4+ subsets. At VDJ recombination sites, type 1 diabetes patients had fewer insertions and more deleted nucleotides, which implies abnormalities in thymic rearrangement. Sequencing cDNA rather than genomic DNA could over-represent highly expressing activated cells, although activation and CD3 levels did not differ between groups.

From each donor, a single peripheral blood sample of around 120 mL on average was drawn into heparinised tubes. Naive, central memory, regulatory and stem cell-like memory CD4+ T cells were sorted on a BD FACSAria II using a panel including CD45RO, CCR7, CD25, CD127, CD95 and CD27. Purity was above 98% for every sorted population. PBMCs were isolated immediately by Lymphoprep density gradient centrifugation and stained directly without culture. Samples were stained and sorted in pairs, with one healthy donor and one patient per experiment, so that batch effects were minimized. This clone was seen only a few times. Its antigen is still unknown. The input lacks base qualities; no much larger clone sits a single base away. All of the isolated RNA was reverse transcribed with the High Capacity cDNA Reverse Transcription Kit, so expressed TCRB transcripts were sequenced. Deep immunoSEQ sequencing was performed on naive, central memory and regulatory T cell samples, with an average of about 3.6 million total reads per sample. After sorted cells were lysed in RLT buffer, RNA was extracted with DNase-treated RNeasy Micro or Mini kits, with the choice depending on cell number. Each cell subset was processed separately to prevent cross-contamination, with patient and healthy donor samples processed together. The immunoSEQ multiplex PCR was used to amplify TCRB sequences from cDNA, yielding 87-bp fragments that span the CDR3 region. The amplicons were sequenced using the Illumina HiSeq platform. For the original study's pipeline: Synthetic template baselines were used to correct PCR bias computationally, reads within Hamming distance 2 were collapsed together, and singletons that could not be merged were discarded. Reads were aligned to IMGT to assign V, D and J genes, CDR3 length, and insertions or deletions at six rearrangement sites. Within each subset, clonotype counts were normalized to sorted cell number, and only after that were true diversity and Gini coefficients computed with the tcR R package. Repertoire sharing was quantified using the overlap coefficient calculated on TCRB nucleotide sequences. Entries here come from immuneACCESS through TCRdb and include only in-frame sequences with V and J called. Some clones fail to appear in such tables; in the studies checked, an unresolved V gene covers under half of the shortfall, and the cause of the remainder is unknown. The DNA gave D and trimming, while V, J and clone size come from that table. This sample gives roughly 170,000 clones in total; around 13% of them show up just once. The top ten constitute less than 0.7% of the sample.

CDR1 and CDR2 (SGHNT, YYREEE) derive from the germline V gene (reference sequence). For this chain, trimming is 5 bases at the V end and 6 bases at the J end, and the number of junction bases without a gene match is 8. The CDR3, cysteine through phenylalanine, is 16 amino acids long. Solely the CDR3 DNA is kept, with 48 bases framed from the first base. The source material was central memory CD4+ T cells from blood. Recombination connected TRBV5-4 to TRBJ2-1; 13 middle bases align to TRBD2. This TCR derives from a woman aged 18-30 years in good health. The DNA sequence reads TGTGCCAGCAGGACCCTGACTAGCGGGAGGTCCAATGAGCAGTTCTTC. This encodes CASRTLTSGRSNEQFF.